This TCR beta chain was found in a study of blood T cells in healthy people across ages. In the study overall: There was about one barcoded beta molecule captured by template switching per two T cells. Regarding the study as a whole: Unsorted PBMC material precluded a definitive naive versus antigen-experienced comparison.

Using a J-beta primer mix together with a sample-barcoded 5' primer, a second PCR was run for about 7 to 12 cycles. A single record per CDR3 protein comes from TCRdb applying MiXCR to the 5' RACE reads. The data contain approximately 1,000,000 distinct CDR3 sequences, roughly two fifths of them singletons. Comment on this clonotype: Its antigen is unknown.

The source material was blood. The source is a young man in good health.

This CDR3 is CASSLRNGDYGYTF. CDR3 sequence (DNA): TGTGCCAGCAGCTTGAGGAATGGGGACTATGGCTACACCTTC. The chain has TRBV28 and TRBJ1-2; D unresolved. This CDR3 is 14 amino acids long. From germline, CDR1 is MDHEN and CDR2 SYDVKM. Trimming cost V 6 bases and J 3 bases, with 14 bases left between them.